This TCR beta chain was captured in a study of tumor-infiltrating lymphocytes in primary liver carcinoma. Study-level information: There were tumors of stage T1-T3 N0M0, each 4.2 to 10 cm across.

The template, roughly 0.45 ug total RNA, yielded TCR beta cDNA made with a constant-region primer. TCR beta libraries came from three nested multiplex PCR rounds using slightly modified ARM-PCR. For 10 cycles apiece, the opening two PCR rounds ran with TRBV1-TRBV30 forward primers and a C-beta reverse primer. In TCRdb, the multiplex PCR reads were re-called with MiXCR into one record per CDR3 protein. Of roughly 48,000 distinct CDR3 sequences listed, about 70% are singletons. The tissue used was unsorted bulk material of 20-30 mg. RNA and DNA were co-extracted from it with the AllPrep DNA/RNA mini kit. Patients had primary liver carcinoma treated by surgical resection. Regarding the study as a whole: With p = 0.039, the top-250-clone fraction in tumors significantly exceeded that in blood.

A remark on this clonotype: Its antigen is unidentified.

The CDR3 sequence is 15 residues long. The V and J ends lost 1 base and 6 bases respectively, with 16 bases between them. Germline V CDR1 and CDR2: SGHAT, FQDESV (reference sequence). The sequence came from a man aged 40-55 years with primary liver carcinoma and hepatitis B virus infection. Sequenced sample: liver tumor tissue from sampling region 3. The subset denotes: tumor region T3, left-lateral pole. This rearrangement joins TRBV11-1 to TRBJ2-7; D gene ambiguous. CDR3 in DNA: TGTGCCAGCAGCTTAGAATCAATTGTCTCATCCGAGCAGTACTTC. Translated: CASSLESIVSSEQYF.